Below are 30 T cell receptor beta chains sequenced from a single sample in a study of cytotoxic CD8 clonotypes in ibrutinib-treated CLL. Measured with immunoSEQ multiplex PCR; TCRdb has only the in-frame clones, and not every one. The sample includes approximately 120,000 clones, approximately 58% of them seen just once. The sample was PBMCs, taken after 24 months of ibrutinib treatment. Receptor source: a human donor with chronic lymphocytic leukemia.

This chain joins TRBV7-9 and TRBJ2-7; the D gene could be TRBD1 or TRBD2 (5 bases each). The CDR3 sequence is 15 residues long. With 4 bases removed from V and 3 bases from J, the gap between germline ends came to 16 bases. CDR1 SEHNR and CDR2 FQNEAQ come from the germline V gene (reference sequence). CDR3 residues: CASSSGTFYSYEQYF. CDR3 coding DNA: TGTGCCAGCAGCTCCGGGACCTTTTACAGCTACGAGCAGTACTTC. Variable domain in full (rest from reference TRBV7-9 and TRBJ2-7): DTGVSQNPRHKITKRGQNVTFRCDPISEHNRLYWYRQTLGQGPEFLTYFQNEAQLEKSRLLSDRFSAERPKGSFSTLEIQRTEQGDSAMYLCASSSGTFYSYEQYFGPGTRLTVT.

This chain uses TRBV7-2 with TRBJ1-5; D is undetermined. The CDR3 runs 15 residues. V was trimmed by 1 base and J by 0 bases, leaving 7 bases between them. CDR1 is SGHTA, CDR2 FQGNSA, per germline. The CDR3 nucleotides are TGTGCCAGCAGCTTAGATTCAAGTAGCAATCAGCCCCAGCATTTT. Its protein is CASSLDSSSNQPQHF.

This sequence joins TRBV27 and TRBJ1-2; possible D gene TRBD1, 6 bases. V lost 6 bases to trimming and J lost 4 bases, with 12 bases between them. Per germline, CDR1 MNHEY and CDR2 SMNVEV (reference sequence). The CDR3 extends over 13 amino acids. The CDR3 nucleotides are TGTGCCAGCAGCCCAGGACAGCTCTATGGCTACACCTTC. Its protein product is CASSPGQLYGYTF.

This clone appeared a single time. The CDR3 region has the DNA TGTGCCAGTATAGGGGGGCCTGGCGGGGAGCTGTTTTTT. Its translation: CASIGGPGGELFF. The chain employs TRBV2 and TRBJ2-2; D may be TRBD1 or TRBD2 (6 bases each). CDR1 is SNHLY, CDR2 FYNNEI, per germline. V lost 9 bases, J lost 7 bases, and 15 bases lay in between. The CDR3 sequence is 13 residues long.

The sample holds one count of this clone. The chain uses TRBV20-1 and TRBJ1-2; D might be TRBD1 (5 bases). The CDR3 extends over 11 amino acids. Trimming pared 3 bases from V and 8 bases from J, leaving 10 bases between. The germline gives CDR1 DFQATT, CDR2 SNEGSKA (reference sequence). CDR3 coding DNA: TGCAGTGCTAGTACCGGGACGGGCTACACCTTC. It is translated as CSASTGTGYTF.

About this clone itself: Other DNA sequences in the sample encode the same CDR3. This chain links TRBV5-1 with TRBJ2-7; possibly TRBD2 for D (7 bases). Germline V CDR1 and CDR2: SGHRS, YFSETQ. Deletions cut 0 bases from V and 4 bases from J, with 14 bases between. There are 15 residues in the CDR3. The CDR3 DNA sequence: TGCGCCAGCAGCTTGGTGTGGGGAGGGGGGTACGAGCAGTACTTC. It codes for CASSLVWGGGYEQYF.

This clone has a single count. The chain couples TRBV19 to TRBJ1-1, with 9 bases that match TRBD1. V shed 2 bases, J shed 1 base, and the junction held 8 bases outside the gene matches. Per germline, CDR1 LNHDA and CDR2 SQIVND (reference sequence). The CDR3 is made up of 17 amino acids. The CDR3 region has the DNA TGTGCCAGTAGTATAACCGGGACAGGGAGTAAGAACACTGAAGCTTTCTTT. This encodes CASSITGTGSKNTEAFF.

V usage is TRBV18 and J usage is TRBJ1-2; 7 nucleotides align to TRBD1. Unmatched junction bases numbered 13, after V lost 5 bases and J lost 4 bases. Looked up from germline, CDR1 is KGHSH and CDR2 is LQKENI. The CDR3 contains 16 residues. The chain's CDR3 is CASSTTAQGRSYGYTF. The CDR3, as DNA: TGTGCCAGCTCAACAACCGCACAGGGGCGCTCCTATGGCTACACCTTC.

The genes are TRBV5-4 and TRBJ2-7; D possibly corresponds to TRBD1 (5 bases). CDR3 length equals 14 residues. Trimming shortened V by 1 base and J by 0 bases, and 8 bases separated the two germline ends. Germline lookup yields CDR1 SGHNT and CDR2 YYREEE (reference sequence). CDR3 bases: TGTGCCAGCAGCTTGAAGGGGTCCTCCTACGAGCAGTACTTC. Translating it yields CASSLKGSSYEQYF.

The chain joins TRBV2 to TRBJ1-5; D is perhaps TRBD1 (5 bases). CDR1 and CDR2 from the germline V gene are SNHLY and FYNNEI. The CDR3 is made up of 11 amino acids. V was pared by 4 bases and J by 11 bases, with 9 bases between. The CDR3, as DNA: TGTGCCAGCAGTGGGGGGAAGGCCCAGCATTTT. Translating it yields CASSGGKAQHF.

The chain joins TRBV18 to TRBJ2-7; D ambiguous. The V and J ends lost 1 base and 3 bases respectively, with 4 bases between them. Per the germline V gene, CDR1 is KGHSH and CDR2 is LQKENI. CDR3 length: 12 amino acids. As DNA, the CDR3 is TGTGCCAGCTCACCACAGAGCTACGAGCAGTACTTC. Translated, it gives CASSPQSYEQYF.

Here the CDR3 reads CASSPSYTAKNIQYF. The CDR3 nucleotides are TGTGCCAGCTCACCATCGTATACAGCCAAAAACATTCAGTACTTC. The gene calls are TRBV18 and TRBJ2-4; D unresolved. From germline, CDR1 is KGHSH and CDR2 LQKENI. This CDR3 is built from 15 residues. The V end was cut by 2 bases, the J end by 0 bases, with 8 bases between.

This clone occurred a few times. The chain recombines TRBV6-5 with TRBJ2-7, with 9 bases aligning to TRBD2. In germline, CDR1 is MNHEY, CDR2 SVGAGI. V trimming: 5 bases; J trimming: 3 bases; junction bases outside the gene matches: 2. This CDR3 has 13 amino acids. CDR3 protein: CASSAGGRYEQYF. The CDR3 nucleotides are TGTGCCAGCAGTGCGGGAGGGCGCTACGAGCAGTACTTC.

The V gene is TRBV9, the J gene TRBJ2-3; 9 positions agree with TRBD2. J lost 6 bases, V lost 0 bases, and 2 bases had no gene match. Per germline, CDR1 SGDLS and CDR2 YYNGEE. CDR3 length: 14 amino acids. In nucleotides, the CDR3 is TGTGCCAGCAGCGTAGGCGGGGGGGGCGATACGCAGTATTTT. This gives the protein CASSVGGGGDTQYF.

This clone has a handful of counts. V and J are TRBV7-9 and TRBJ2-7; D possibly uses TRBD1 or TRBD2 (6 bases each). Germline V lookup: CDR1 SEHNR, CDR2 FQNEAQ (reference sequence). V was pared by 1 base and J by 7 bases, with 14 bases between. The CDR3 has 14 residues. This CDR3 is CASSLVGGMKEQYF. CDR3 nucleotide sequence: TGTGCCAGCAGCTTAGTAGGGGGGATGAAGGAGCAGTACTTC.

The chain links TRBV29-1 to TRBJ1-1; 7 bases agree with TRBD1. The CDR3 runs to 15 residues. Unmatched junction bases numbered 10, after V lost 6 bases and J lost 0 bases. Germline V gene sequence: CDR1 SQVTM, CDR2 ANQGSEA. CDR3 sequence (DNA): TGCAGCGTCGCGGGGGGACAGTTAATGAACACTGAAGCTTTCTTT. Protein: CSVAGGQLMNTEAFF.

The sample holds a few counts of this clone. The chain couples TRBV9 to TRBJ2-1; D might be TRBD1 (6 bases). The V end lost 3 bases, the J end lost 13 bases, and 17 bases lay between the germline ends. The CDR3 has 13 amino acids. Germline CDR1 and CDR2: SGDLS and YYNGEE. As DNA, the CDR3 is TGTGCCAGCAGCGCGAGGTTACGGGACACCCAGTTCTTC. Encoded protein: CASSARLRDTQFF.

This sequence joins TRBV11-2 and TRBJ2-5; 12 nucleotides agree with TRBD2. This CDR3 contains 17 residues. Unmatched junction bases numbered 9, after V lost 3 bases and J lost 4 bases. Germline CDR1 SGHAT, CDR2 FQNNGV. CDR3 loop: CASSFGLAGGLPETQYF. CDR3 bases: TGTGCCAGCAGCTTCGGCCTAGCGGGGGGGCTCCCAGAGACCCAGTACTTC.

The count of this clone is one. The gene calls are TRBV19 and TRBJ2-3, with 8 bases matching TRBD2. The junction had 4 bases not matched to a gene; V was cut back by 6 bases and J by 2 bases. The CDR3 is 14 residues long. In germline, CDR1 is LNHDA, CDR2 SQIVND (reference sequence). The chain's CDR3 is CASSLSGNTDTQYF. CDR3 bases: TGTGCCAGTAGCCTTAGCGGGAACACAGATACGCAGTATTTT.

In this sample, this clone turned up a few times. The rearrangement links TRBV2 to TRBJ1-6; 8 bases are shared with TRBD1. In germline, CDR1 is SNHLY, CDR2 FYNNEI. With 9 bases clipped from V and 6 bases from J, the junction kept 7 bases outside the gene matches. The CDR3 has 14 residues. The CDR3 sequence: CASRTGPINSPLHF. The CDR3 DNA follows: TGTGCCAGTCGGACAGGGCCAATTAATTCACCCCTCCACTTT.

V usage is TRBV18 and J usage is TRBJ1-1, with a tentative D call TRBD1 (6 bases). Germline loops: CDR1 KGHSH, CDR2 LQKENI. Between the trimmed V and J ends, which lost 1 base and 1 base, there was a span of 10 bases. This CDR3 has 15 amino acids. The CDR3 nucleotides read TGTGCCAGCTCACCACGGACAGCTGAGAACACTGAAGCTTTCTTT. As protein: CASSPRTAENTEAFF. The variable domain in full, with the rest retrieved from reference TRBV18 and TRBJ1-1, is NAGVMQNPRHLVRRRGQEARLRCSPMKGHSHVYWYRQLPEEGLKFMVYLQKENIIDESGMPKERFSAEFPKEGPSILRIQQVVRGDSAAYFCASSPRTAENTEAFFGQGTRLTVV.

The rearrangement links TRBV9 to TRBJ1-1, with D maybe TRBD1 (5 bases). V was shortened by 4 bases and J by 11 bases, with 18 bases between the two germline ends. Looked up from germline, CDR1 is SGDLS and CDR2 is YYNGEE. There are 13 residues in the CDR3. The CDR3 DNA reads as TGTGCCAGCAGCTCATCAGACAGTTCTTCCGCTTTCTTT. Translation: CASSSSDSSSAFF.

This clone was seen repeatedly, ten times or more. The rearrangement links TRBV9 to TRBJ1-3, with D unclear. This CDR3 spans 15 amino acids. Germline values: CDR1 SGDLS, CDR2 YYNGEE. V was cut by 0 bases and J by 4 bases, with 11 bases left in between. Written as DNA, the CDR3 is TGTGCCAGCAGCGTAGAGGGAGGGAGAGGAAACACCATATATTTT. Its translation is CASSVEGGRGNTIYF.

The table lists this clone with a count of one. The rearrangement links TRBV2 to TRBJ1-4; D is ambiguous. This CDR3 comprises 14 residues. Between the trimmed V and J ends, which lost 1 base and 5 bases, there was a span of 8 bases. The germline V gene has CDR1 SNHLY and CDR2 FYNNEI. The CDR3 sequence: CASSEGNMNEKLFF. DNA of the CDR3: TGTGCCAGCAGTGAAGGAAATATGAATGAAAAACTGTTTTTT.

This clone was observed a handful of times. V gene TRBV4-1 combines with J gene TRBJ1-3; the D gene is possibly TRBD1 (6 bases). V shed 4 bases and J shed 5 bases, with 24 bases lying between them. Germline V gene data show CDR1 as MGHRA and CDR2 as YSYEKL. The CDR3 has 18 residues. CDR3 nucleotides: TGCGCCAGCAGCCGAGTTGTCCGGGACAACGGGCTAAGAAACACCATATATTTT. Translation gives CASSRVVRDNGLRNTIYF.

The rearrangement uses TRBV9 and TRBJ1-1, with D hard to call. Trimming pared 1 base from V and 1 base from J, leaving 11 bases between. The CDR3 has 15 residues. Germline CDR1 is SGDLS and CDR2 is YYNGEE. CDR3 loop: CASSVSTGKNTEAFF. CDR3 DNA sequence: TGTGCCAGCAGCGTAAGTACGGGGAAGAACACTGAAGCTTTCTTT.

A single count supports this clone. The CDR3 reads CASSLAQIPTGELFF. CDR3 nucleotide sequence: TGTGCCAGCAGCTTGGCCCAAATCCCTACCGGGGAGCTGTTTTTT. The genes are TRBV5-4 and TRBJ2-2, with D uncertain. CDR1 SGHNT and CDR2 YYREEE come from the germline V gene (reference sequence). The V end lost 0 bases, the J end lost 5 bases, and 11 bases lay between the germline ends. CDR3 length: 15 amino acids.

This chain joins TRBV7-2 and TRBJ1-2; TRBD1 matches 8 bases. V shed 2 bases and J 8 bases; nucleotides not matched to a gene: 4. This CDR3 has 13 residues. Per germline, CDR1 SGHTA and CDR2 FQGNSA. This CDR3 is CASSLQGAGGYTF. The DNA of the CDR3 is TGTGCCAGCAGCTTACAGGGGGCGGGCGGCTACACCTTC.

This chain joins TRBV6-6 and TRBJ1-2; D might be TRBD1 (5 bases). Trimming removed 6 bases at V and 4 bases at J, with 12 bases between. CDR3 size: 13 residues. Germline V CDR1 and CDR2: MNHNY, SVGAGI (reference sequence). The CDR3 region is CASRARQSYGYTF. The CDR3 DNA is TGTGCCAGCAGGGCGAGACAGAGCTATGGCTACACCTTC.

The CDR3 reads CASTPAASVETQYF. CDR3 bases: TGTGCCAGCACCCCGGCGGCTAGCGTTGAGACCCAGTACTTC. The chain links TRBV5-4 to TRBJ2-5, with a weak D call TRBD2 (6 bases). CDR1 and CDR2 (germline): SGHNT, YYREEE (reference sequence). The CDR3 totals 14 residues. Trimming pared 6 bases from V and 5 bases from J, leaving 17 bases between.